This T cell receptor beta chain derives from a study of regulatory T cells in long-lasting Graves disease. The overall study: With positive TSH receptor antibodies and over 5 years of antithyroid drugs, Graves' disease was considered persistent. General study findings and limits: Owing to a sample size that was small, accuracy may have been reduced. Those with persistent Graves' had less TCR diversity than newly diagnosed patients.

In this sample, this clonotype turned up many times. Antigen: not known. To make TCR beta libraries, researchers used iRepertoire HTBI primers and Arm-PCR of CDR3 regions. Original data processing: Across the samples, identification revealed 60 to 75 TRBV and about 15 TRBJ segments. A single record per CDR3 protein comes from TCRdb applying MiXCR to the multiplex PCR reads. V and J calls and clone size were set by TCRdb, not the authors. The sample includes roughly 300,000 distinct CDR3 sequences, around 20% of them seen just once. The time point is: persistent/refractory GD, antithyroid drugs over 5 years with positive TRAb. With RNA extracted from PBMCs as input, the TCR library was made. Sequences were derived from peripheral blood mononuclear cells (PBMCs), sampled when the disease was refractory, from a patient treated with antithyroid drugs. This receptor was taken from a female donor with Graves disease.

CDR3 region: CASSYGGRSSYEQYF. The CDR3 DNA is TGTGCCAGCAGTTATGGTGGGAGGTCGTCCTACGAGCAGTACTTC. This chain joins TRBV6-2 or TRBV6-3 and TRBJ2-7; a weak D match, TRBD2 (6 bases). The CDR3 sequence is 15 residues long. V gave up 3 bases and J gave up 1 base, with 13 bases separating them. From germline, CDR1 is MNHEY and CDR2 SVGEGT.